The rows below give T cell receptor beta chains drawn from one sample of a study of ipilimumab plus nivolumab after autologous stem cell transplantation. Data came from immunoSEQ multiplex PCR; TCRdb stores just in-frame clones and leaves some out. The table has roughly 43,000 clones, roughly 90% seen once. The specimen comprised PBMCs, sampled in a trial of ipilimumab plus nivolumab as post-transplant consolidation. Every receptor here comes from a male donor with multiple myeloma. CDR3s leave out the opening cysteine and the closing phenylalanine or tryptophan. D genes are given only for firm matches.

>TRBV7-3|TRBD2|15
ASSDSSGNLNTGELF
>TRBV9|NA|14
ASSRPSAPSADTQY
>TRBV28|TRBD1|12
ASRGTGVYYGYT
>TRBV5-1|NA|11
ASSTGVEETQY
>TRBV5-1|NA|12
ASSLQQGSNTIY
>TRBV7-2|NA|13
ASSEILGSTDTQY
>TRBV21-1|NA|20
ASSKVVRPQSYLGGPQTPLH
>TRBV7-2|NA|12
ASTTGTHNTEAF
>TRBV6-1|NA|12
ASTPSVGNTEAF
>TRBV4-2|TRBD1|15
ASSPPLQGESGNTIY
>TRBV5-1|NA|12
ASSLVSTEETQY
>TRBV7-3|NA|12
ASSPGNMNTEAF
>TRBV7-9|NA|12
ASSQGGLWDGYT
>TRBV2|TRBD1|13
ASSEEDRGFYEQY
>TRBV4-2|NA|12
ASSQRLLQETQY
>TRBV29-1|TRBD2|12
SVVGLGGTDTQY
>TRBV2|NA|14
ASSEARGGKGTEAF
>TRBV30|NA|10
AWSLPQGKRT
>TRBV5-1|NA|13
ASSLMGVGNTEAF